The clone carrying this T cell receptor (beta chain) was detected only a few times. This record belongs to a study of T cells in Graves' hyperthyroidism and ophthalmopathy. Looked up from germline, CDR1 is MGHDK and CDR2 is SYGVNS. With 5 bases removed from V and 6 bases from J, the gap between germline ends came to 14 bases. This CDR3 is 13 amino acids long. Amplified TCR beta CDR3 regions came from RNA transcripts. Carried out on the TCR CDR3, a first-round RT-PCR used the HTBI primer set. TCRdb re-derived calls from the multiplex PCR reads in MiXCR, one entry per CDR3 protein. The table records about 250,000 distinct CDR3 sequences, over 12% of them present only once. Diagnostic assessment was based on clinical symptoms, serum thyroxine and TRAb, thyroid ultrasound and orbital computed tomography.

The material sequenced was blood. This receptor was identified in a woman aged 50 to 60 with Graves' hyperthyroidism that later progressed to Graves' ophthalmopathy. This chain connects TRBV25-1 to TRBJ2-7; perhaps TRBD1 as D (5 bases). The CDR3 spells CASSKQTVPEQYF. CDR3 coding DNA: TGTGCCAGCAGTAAACAGACAGTTCCCGAGCAGTACTTC.